This is a list of T cell receptor beta chains from one sample in a study of blood T cell repertoires in COVID-19. The repertoire was sequenced with immunoSEQ multiplex PCR; TCRdb's copy has only in-frame clones and lacks some. This table has over 200,000 clones, around 86% appearing once. Sequenced: PBMCs or T cells enriched from blood (not recorded which). The receptors originated from a woman between 50 and 59 years old with acute COVID-19. CDR3s include the opening cysteine and the closing phenylalanine or tryptophan. D genes are given only for firm matches. Some rows have no size entry. The others give once, few or many, or a class for an expanded clone.

v_call	j_call	d_call	clone_size	cdr3_aa	cdr3_nt
TRBV4-1	TRBJ2-1	TRBD1	once	CASSQVDRGEQFF	TGCGCCAGCAGCCAAGTGGACAGGGGCGAGCAGTTCTTC
TRBV10-3	TRBJ1-4	TRBD1	NA	CAISARDREKLFF	TGTGCCATCAGTGCACGGGACAGGGAAAAACTGTTTTTT
TRBV7-9	TRBJ2-7	NA	NA	CASRLQAAGAPNGEQYF	TGTGCCAGCAGGCTACAGGCGGCGGGGGCGCCAAACGGCGAGCAGTACTTC
TRBV29-1	TRBJ1-4	TRBD1	NA	CSGQLVTGSNEKLFF	TGCAGCGGTCAACTGGTGACAGGGTCCAATGAAAAACTGTTTTTT
TRBV7-2	TRBJ2-1	TRBD1	NA	CASSFETGGWSYNEQFF	TGTGCCAGCAGCTTCGAGACAGGGGGGTGGTCCTACAATGAGCAGTTCTTC
TRBV6-5	TRBJ1-1	NA	NA	CASSYLQGSEAFF	TGTGCCAGCAGTTACTTACAGGGCTCTGAAGCTTTCTTT
TRBV11-3	TRBJ1-1	NA	NA	CASSLGWIADF	TGTGCCAGCAGCTTAGGTTGGATAGCGGACTTT
TRBV7-6	TRBJ1-2	NA	once	CASSLGSMDSDYGYTF	TGTGCCAGCAGCCTAGGGTCGATGGACAGCGACTATGGCTACACCTTC
TRBV28	TRBJ2-7	NA	NA	CASSLFDWVYEQYF	TGTGCCAGCAGTTTATTTGACTGGGTATACGAGCAGTACTTC
TRBV7-9	TRBJ2-7	TRBD2	NA	CASSSFSSGGRNEQYF	TGTGCCAGCAGCTCCTTCTCTAGCGGGGGAAGGAACGAGCAGTACTTC
TRBV30	TRBJ1-5	NA	few	CAWSDSASNQPQHF	TGTGCCTGGAGTGACAGTGCGAGCAATCAGCCCCAGCATTTT
TRBV28	TRBJ2-1	TRBD2	once	CASSFGLSGAYNEQFF	TGTGCCAGCAGTTTCGGGCTTAGCGGGGCTTACAATGAGCAGTTCTTC
TRBV9	TRBJ2-7	NA	NA	CASSPMTGEGYEQYF	TGTGCCAGCAGCCCTATGACAGGGGAGGGTTACGAGCAGTACTTC
TRBV5-1	TRBJ2-7	TRBD1	NA	CASSPRGTVVYEQYF	TGCGCCAGCAGCCCGAGGGGGACAGTTGTCTACGAGCAGTACTTC
TRBV6-5	TRBJ1-5	TRBD1	NA	CASRRTGGDNQPQHF	TGTGCCAGCAGGCGGACAGGGGGGGACAATCAGCCCCAGCATTTT
TRBV28	TRBJ1-1	NA	once	CASSFGGGKNTEAFF	TGTGCCAGCAGTTTCGGGGGGGGGAAGAACACTGAAGCTTTCTTT
TRBV18	TRBJ1-3	NA	few	CASGKSGDANTIYF	TGTGCCAGCGGAAAATCAGGGGACGCAAACACCATATATTTT
TRBV7-8	TRBJ1-2	NA	NA	CASSSTRDTNYGYTF	TGTGCCAGCAGCTCCACTAGGGACACTAACTATGGCTACACCTTC
TRBV5-4	TRBJ2-7	TRBD2	NA	CASSWAGGLEEQYF	TGTGCCAGCAGCTGGGCGGGGGGGCTCGAGGAGCAGTACTTC
TRBV28	TRBJ1-2	TRBD1	NA	CASSNNRGHGRYTF	TGTGCCAGCAGTAACAACAGGGGGCACGGGAGGTACACCTTC
TRBV28	TRBJ2-3	NA	NA	CASSPGYTDTQYF	TGTGCCAGCAGTCCAGGGTACACAGATACGCAGTATTTT
TRBV24-1	TRBJ2-3	TRBD2	NA	CATSDLPLAGEVYTQYF	TGTGCCACCAGTGATTTGCCGTTAGCGGGAGAAGTGTATACGCAGTATTTT
TRBV19	TRBJ2-6	TRBD2	NA	CASSATGGGAGANVLTF	TGTGCCAGTAGTGCCACCGGGGGGGGCGCTGGGGCCAACGTCCTGACTTTC
TRBV18	TRBJ2-1	TRBD2	NA	CASSIAGGSYNEQFF	TGTGCCAGCTCAATAGCGGGAGGGTCCTACAATGAGCAGTTCTTC
TRBV2	TRBJ1-6	NA	NA	CASRRDKDNSPLHF	TGTGCCAGCAGAAGGGACAAGGATAATTCACCCCTCCACTTT
TRBV6-7	TRBJ1-1	TRBD1	NA	CASSYTQGANTEAFF	TGTGCCAGCAGTTACACGCAGGGGGCGAACACTGAAGCTTTCTTT
TRBV6-5	TRBJ2-7	NA	NA	CASRRQLHSYEQYF	TGTGCCAGCAGACGACAGCTACACTCCTACGAGCAGTACTTC
TRBV4-2	TRBJ2-7	TRBD1	once	CASIKPGTESYEQYF	TGTGCCAGCATCAAACCCGGGACAGAGTCCTACGAGCAGTACTTC
TRBV6-1	TRBJ2-7	NA	NA	CASSEANGYEQYF	TGTGCCAGCAGTGAAGCGAACGGCTACGAGCAGTACTTC
TRBV29-1	TRBJ1-1	NA	once	CSVETGPEGAFF	TGCAGCGTTGAAACAGGGCCCGAGGGGGCTTTCTTT
TRBV28	TRBJ2-6	NA	NA	CASNGADSGANVLTF	TGTGCCAGCAACGGTGCTGACTCTGGGGCCAACGTCCTGACTTTC
TRBV7-9	TRBJ2-2	TRBD1	NA	CASSHTGVPNTGELFF	TGTGCCAGCAGCCATACAGGGGTCCCGAACACCGGGGAGCTGTTTTTT
TRBV28	TRBJ2-7	TRBD2	NA	CASSDASGRTYEQYF	TGTGCCAGCAGTGATGCTAGCGGGAGAACCTACGAGCAGTACTTC
TRBV7-9	TRBJ1-2	TRBD1	NA	CASSFTGALNYGYTF	TGTGCCAGCAGCTTCACAGGGGCCCTTAACTATGGCTACACCTTC
TRBV7-2	TRBJ2-3	TRBD2	NA	CASTSGLAGGKDTQYF	TGTGCCAGCACCTCAGGACTAGCGGGAGGGAAAGATACGCAGTATTTT
TRBV9	TRBJ1-5	NA	NA	CASSSLTGSNQPQHF	TGTGCCAGCAGCTCCCTTACAGGGAGCAATCAGCCCCAGCATTTT
TRBV25-1	TRBJ1-2	NA	NA	CASTPHGITRGYTF	TGTGCCAGCACTCCACACGGGATAACACGCGGCTACACCTTC